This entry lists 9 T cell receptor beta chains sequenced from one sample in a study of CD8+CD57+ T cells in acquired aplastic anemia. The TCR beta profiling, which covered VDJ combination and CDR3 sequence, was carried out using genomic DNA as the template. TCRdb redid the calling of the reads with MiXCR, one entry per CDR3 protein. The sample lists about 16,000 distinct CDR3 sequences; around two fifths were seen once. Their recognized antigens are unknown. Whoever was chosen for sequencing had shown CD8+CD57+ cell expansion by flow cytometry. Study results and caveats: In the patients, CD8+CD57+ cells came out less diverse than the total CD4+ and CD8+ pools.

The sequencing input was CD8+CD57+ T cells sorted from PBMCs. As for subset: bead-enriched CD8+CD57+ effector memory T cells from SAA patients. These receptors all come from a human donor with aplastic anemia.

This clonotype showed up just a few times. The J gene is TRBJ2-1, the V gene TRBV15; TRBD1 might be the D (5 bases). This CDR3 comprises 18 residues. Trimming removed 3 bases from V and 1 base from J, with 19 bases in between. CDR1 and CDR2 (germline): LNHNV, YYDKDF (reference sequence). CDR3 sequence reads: CATSSSRSGQGSYNEQFF. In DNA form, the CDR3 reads TGTGCCACCAGCAGCTCCAGGTCGGGCCAGGGATCCTACAATGAGCAGTTCTTC.

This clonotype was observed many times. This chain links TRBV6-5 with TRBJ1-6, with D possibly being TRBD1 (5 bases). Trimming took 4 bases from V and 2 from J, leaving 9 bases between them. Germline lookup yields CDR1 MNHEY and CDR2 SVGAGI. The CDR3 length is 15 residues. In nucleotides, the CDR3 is TGTGCCAGCAGTTCAGGGATAACCTATAATTCACCCCTCCACTTT. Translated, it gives CASSSGITYNSPLHF.

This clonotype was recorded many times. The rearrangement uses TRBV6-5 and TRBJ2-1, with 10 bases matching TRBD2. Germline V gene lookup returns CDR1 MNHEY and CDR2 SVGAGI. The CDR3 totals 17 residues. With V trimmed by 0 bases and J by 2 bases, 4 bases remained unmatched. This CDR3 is CASSYSGLATTYNEQFF. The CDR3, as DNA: TGTGCCAGCAGTTACTCGGGACTAGCGACAACCTACAATGAGCAGTTCTTC.

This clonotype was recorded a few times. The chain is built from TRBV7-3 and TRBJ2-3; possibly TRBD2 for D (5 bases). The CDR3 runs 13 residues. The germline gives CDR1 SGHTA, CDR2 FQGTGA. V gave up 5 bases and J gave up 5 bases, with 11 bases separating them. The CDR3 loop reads CASSRTRGDTQYF. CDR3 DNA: TGTGCCAGCAGCCGTACCCGGGGAGATACGCAGTATTTT.

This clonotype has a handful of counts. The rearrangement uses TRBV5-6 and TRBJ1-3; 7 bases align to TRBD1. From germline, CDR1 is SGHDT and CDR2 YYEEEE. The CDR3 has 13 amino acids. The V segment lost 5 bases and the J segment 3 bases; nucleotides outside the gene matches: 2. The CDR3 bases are TGTGCCAGCAGAAGACAGGGTGGAAACACCATATATTTT. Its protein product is CASRRQGGNTIYF. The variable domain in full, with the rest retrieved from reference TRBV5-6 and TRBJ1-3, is DAGVTQSPTHLIKTRGQQVTLRCSPKSGHDTVSWYQQALGQGPQFIFQYYEEEERQRGNFPDRFSGHQFPNYSSELNVNALLLGDSALYLCASRRQGGNTIYFGEGSWLTVV.

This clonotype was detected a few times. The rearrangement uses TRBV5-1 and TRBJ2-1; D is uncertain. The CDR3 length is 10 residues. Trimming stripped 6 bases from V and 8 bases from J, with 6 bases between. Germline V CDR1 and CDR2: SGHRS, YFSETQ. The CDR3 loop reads CASKGYEQFF. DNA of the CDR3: TGCGCCAGCAAGGGTTATGAGCAGTTCTTC.

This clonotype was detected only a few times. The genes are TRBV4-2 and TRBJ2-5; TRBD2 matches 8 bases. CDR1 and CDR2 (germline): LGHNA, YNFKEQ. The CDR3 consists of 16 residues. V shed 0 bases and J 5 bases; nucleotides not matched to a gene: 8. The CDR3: CASSQDTSGRWETQYF. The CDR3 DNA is TGTGCCAGCAGCCAAGATACCAGCGGGAGATGGGAGACCCAGTACTTC.

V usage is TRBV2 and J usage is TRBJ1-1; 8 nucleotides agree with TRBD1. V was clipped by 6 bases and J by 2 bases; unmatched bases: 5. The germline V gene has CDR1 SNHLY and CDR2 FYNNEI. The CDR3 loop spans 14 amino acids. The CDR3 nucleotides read TGTGCCAGCAGAACAGGGGGTTTCAACACTGAAGCTTTCTTT. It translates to CASRTGGFNTEAFF.

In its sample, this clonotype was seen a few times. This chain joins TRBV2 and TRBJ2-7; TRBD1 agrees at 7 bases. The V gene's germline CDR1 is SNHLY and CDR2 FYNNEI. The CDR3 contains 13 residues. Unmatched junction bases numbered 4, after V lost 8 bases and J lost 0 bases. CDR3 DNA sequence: TGTGCCAGCCAGACAGGGAGCTCCTACGAGCAGTACTTC. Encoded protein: CASQTGSSYEQYF.